This T cell receptor (beta chain) was observed in a study of T cells in localized non-small cell lung cancer. Comments on this clone: Its antigen is not identified.

General observations from the study: Adjacent lung was found to contain a median around 56 of the top 100 tumor clones. Uninvolved adjacent lung, not tumor, had the highest T cell clonality. Sequencing covered just one tumor region, so heterogeneity cannot be ruled out.

With 1 base removed from V and 0 bases from J, the gap between germline ends came to 7 bases. Germline assignment: CDR1 SGHDT and CDR2 YYEEEE. The CDR3 spans 14 residues. Method: immunoSEQ multiplex PCR; TCRdb's copy keeps in-frame clones and lacks some. Altogether roughly 90,000 clones are present, more than 75% being singletons, with the ten largest covering roughly 3.9%. The specimen comprised PBMCs, sampled before any cancer treatment. V usage is TRBV5-6 and J usage is TRBJ1-1; tentatively, D is TRBD1 (6 bases). This TCR was recovered from a woman between 35 and 75 years old with stage II squamous cell lung carcinoma. In nucleotides, the CDR3 is TGTGCCAGCAGCTTGCAGGGGATGAACACTGAAGCTTTCTTT. Its protein product is CASSLQGMNTEAFF. Looking up the rest from reference TRBV5-6 and TRBJ1-1 gives the full variable domain: DAGVTQSPTHLIKTRGQQVTLRCSPKSGHDTVSWYQQALGQGPQFIFQYYEEEERQRGNFPDRFSGHQFPNYSSELNVNALLLGDSALYLCASSLQGMNTEAFFGQGTRLTVV.